These 32 T cell receptor beta chains were all obtained from the same sample, sequenced in a study of cytomegalovirus exposure and HLA in healthy donors. Using immunoSEQ multiplex PCR, the repertoire was profiled, and TCRdb retains in-frame clones only, with some absent. The data show about 98,000 clones, with less than 95% seen just once and around 0.85% held by the top ten. Sequencing was done on a sample of PBMCs. The source of these receptors is a young woman in good health and CMV-seronegative.

Written as DNA, the CDR3 is TGTGCCTCAGGGGGGAGCTCCTATAATTCACCCCTCCACTTT. Residues: CASGGSSYNSPLHF. The J gene is TRBJ1-6, the V gene TRBV9, with 7 bases lining up with TRBD1. Germline CDR1 is SGDLS and CDR2 is YYNGEE. This CDR3 has 14 residues. Trimming at V came to 10 bases and at J to 0 bases, leaving 4 bases not matched to a gene.

This chain uses TRBV30 with TRBJ2-7, with D possibly TRBD2 on 6 matching bases. The germline V gene has CDR1 GTSNPN and CDR2 SVGIG (reference sequence). Trimming pared 1 base from V and 4 bases from J, leaving 11 bases between. This CDR3 has 13 residues. The CDR3 reads CAWSAGTEYEQYF. In nucleotides, the CDR3 is TGTGCCTGGAGTGCCGGGACTGAATACGAGCAGTACTTC.

The CDR3 DNA reads TGTGCCAGCAGCTTAGATACTAGCGGGACATGGGAGACCCAGTACTTC. It yields the protein CASSLDTSGTWETQYF. This chain uses TRBV11-2 with TRBJ2-5, with 10 bases that match TRBD2. The CDR3 totals 16 residues. After removal of 0 bases from V and 5 bases from J, the junction contained 6 bases not matched to a gene. Germline V gene lookup returns CDR1 SGHAT and CDR2 FQNNGV.

The rearrangement uses TRBV29-1 and TRBJ2-1; 11 bases fit TRBD2. CDR1 is SQVTM, CDR2 ANQGSEA, per germline. The CDR3 has 16 amino acids. After removal of 6 bases from V and 7 bases from J, the junction contained 14 bases not matched to a gene. The CDR3 reads CSVLGWGSGRANEQFF. The CDR3 bases are TGCAGCGTCCTTGGTTGGGGTAGCGGGAGGGCGAATGAGCAGTTCTTC.

The rearrangement uses TRBV21-1 and TRBJ2-7; the table's TRBD1 call for D was not verified on the DNA. TRBV21-1 is tagged as a pseudogene. The CDR3 runs 13 residues. CDR3 nucleotide sequence: TGTGCCAGCAGCATAAGACAGGGGTACGAGCAGTACTTC. Its translation: CASSIRQGYEQYF.

On this clone itself: Other DNA sequences from this sample encode an identical CDR3 as well. The V and J genes are TRBV25-1 and TRBJ1-3; TRBD1 matches at 7 bases. Germline CDR1 reads MGHDK; CDR2 reads SYGVNS. With 3 bases clipped from V and 1 base from J, the junction kept 3 bases outside the gene matches. The CDR3 is 15 residues long. CDR3 residues: CASSDDRVSGNTIYF. CDR3 nucleotides: TGTGCCAGCAGTGACGACAGGGTGTCTGGAAACACCATATATTTT. Variable domain in full (rest from reference TRBV25-1 and TRBJ1-3): EADIYQTPRYLVIGTGKKITLECSQTMGHDKMYWYQQDPGMELHLIHYSYGVNSTEKGDLSSESTVSRIRTEHFPLTLESARPSHTSQYLCASSDDRVSGNTIYFGEGSWLTVV.

The chain combines TRBV19 with TRBJ2-1, with 14 bases identical to TRBD2. The CDR3 contains 17 residues. The V and J ends lost 6 bases and 4 bases, in that order; junction bases with no gene match: 8. Germline assignment: CDR1 LNHDA and CDR2 SQIVND (reference sequence). The CDR3 reads CASRQRGLAGVYNEQFF. The CDR3 DNA reads TGTGCCAGTAGACAAAGGGGACTAGCGGGGGTATACAATGAGCAGTTCTTC.

The rearrangement uses TRBV5-1 and TRBJ2-7, with D possibly being TRBD1 (6 bases). The germline CDR1 and CDR2 sequences are SGHRS and YFSETQ. The CDR3 spans 14 residues. The V and J ends lost 0 bases and 3 bases respectively, with 10 bases between them. CDR3 DNA: TGCGCCAGCAGCTTGGCCGCAGGGGACTACGAGCAGTACTTC. It is translated as CASSLAAGDYEQYF. The complete variable domain, with remaining parts taken from reference TRBV5-1 and TRBJ2-7, reads KAGVTQTPRYLIKTRGQQVTLSCSPISGHRSVSWYQQTPGQGLQFLFEYFSETQRNKGNFPGRFSGRQFSNSRSEMNVSTLELGDSALYLCASSLAAGDYEQYFGPGTRLTVT.

V is TRBV5-1 and J is TRBJ2-1, with TRBD1 identical over 8 bases. CDR3 length equals 21 residues. In germline, CDR1 is SGHRS, CDR2 YFSETQ. V dropped 4 bases and J dropped 9; count of bases not matched to a gene: 30. CDR3 protein: CASSLEVDRGTLWRSEFEQFF. The CDR3 DNA reads as TGCGCCAGCAGCCTGGAGGTTGACAGGGGAACCCTTTGGCGTTCGGAATTTGAGCAGTTCTTC.

This rearrangement joins TRBV18 to TRBJ1-3; possible D gene TRBD1, 6 bases. CDR1 and CDR2 from the germline V gene are KGHSH and LQKENI. The CDR3 sequence is 16 residues long. Trimming stripped 5 bases from V and 0 bases from J, with 14 bases between. The CDR3 here is CASSSSTGHSGNTIYF. In DNA, the CDR3 is TGTGCCAGCTCATCTTCTACAGGGCACTCTGGAAACACCATATATTTT. Filled out from reference TRBV18 and TRBJ1-3, the complete variable domain reads NAGVMQNPRHLVRRRGQEARLRCSPMKGHSHVYWYRQLPEEGLKFMVYLQKENIIDESGMPKERFSAEFPKEGPSILRIQQVVRGDSAAYFCASSSSTGHSGNTIYFGEGSWLTVV.

The chain employs TRBV6-5 and TRBJ1-4; D perhaps matches TRBD1 (6 bases). CDR1 MNHEY and CDR2 SVGAGI come from the germline V gene. Trimming took 6 bases from V and 5 from J, leaving 16 bases between them. CDR3 size: 15 residues. In nucleotides, the CDR3 is TGTGCCAGCAGCCGAACAGGGACCGTGAATGAAAAACTGTTTTTT. Translating it yields CASSRTGTVNEKLFF.

V usage is TRBV2 and J usage is TRBJ2-1; 11 bases fit TRBD2. The CDR3 length is 18 residues. The germline gives CDR1 SNHLY, CDR2 FYNNEI. V gave up 2 bases and J gave up 6 bases; unmatched junction bases: 12. The CDR3 loop reads CASSEMGRLAGGANEQFF. The DNA of the CDR3 is TGTGCCAGCAGTGAAATGGGGCGGCTAGCGGGAGGCGCCAATGAGCAGTTCTTC.

The chain employs TRBV21-1 and TRBJ2-1; no check of the table's D call, TRBD1, against the DNA was made. TRBV21-1 is a recognized pseudogene. The length of the CDR3 is 15 residues. The CDR3 protein is CASYLWDRGGNEQFF. The DNA for the CDR3 is TGTGCCAGCTACCTGTGGGACAGGGGAGGCAATGAGCAGTTCTTC.

This sequence joins TRBV5-4 and TRBJ1-2; TRBD1 is a possible D gene (6 bases). V dropped 4 bases and J dropped 4 bases, with 8 bases sitting between them. The germline CDR1 and CDR2 sequences are SGHNT and YYREEE (reference sequence). This CDR3 spans 12 amino acids. For the CDR3, the DNA is TGTGCCAGCAGCGTGGACAGCTATGGCTACACCTTC. Translating it yields CASSVDSYGYTF.

This clone came up a few times. This chain connects TRBV7-8 to TRBJ2-1; the match to TRBD2 covers 9 bases. This CDR3 region has 17 residues. The germline V gene encodes CDR1 SGHVS and CDR2 FQNEAQ. J gave up 7 bases and V 5 bases, and 15 bases lay outside the gene matches. The CDR3 reads CASSPEGGRASVNEQFF. The CDR3 bases are TGTGCCAGCAGCCCAGAGGGCGGGAGGGCCTCAGTGAATGAGCAGTTCTTC. Variable domain in full (rest from reference TRBV7-8 and TRBJ2-1): GAGVSQSPRYKVAKRGQDVALRCDPISGHVSLFWYQQALGQGPEFLTYFQNEAQLDKSGLPSDRFFAERPEGSVSTLKIQRTQQEDSAVYLCASSPEGGRASVNEQFFGPGTRLTVL.

V gene TRBV11-3 combines with J gene TRBJ2-5, with 13 positions matching TRBD2. The CDR3 is made up of 16 amino acids. The germline CDR1 and CDR2 sequences are SGHNT and YENEEA. V shed 5 bases, J shed 5 bases, and the junction held 8 bases outside the gene matches. In nucleotides, the CDR3 is TGTGCCAGCAGCCCAAGACTAGCGGGGGGCCGGGAGACCCAGTACTTC. It is translated as CASSPRLAGGRETQYF.

This rearrangement joins TRBV27 to TRBJ1-1, with a tentative D call TRBD1 (5 bases). The V end lost 5 bases, the J end lost 5 bases, and 12 bases lay between the germline ends. The CDR3 extends over 13 amino acids. The germline gives CDR1 MNHEY, CDR2 SMNVEV (reference sequence). The CDR3 loop is CASSGRGKTEAFF. CDR3 nucleotides: TGTGCCAGCAGTGGGAGGGGTAAAACTGAAGCTTTCTTT.

The chain joins TRBV7-6 to TRBJ2-1; D might be TRBD2 (6 bases). V was cut by 4 bases and J by 9 bases, with 16 bases left in between. The length of the CDR3 is 14 residues. The germline V gene has CDR1 SGHVS and CDR2 FNYEAQ. This chain's CDR3 is CASSSRGLDGEQFF. In DNA, the CDR3 is TGTGCCAGCAGCTCCCGGGGACTCGACGGTGAGCAGTTCTTC.

V and J are TRBV7-9 and TRBJ2-1, with D unresolved. Germline V gene lookup returns CDR1 SEHNR and CDR2 FQNEAQ (reference sequence). The V end lost 3 bases, the J end lost 5 bases, and 11 bases lay between the germline ends. There are 14 residues in the CDR3. This chain's CDR3 is CASSLENQDNEQFF. The DNA of the CDR3 is TGTGCCAGCAGCTTGGAGAATCAAGACAATGAGCAGTTCTTC.

The chain employs TRBV6-5 and TRBJ2-5; 15 bases match TRBD2. V was pared by 5 bases and J by 4 bases, with 2 bases of the junction left unmatched. The V gene's germline CDR1 is MNHEY and CDR2 SVGAGI. The CDR3 has 15 amino acids. The CDR3 sequence: CASSRTSGGGETQYF. CDR3 in DNA: TGTGCCAGCAGTAGGACTAGCGGGGGGGGAGAGACCCAGTACTTC.

V is TRBV27 and J is TRBJ2-1; 10 positions agree with TRBD2. The CDR3 runs to 13 residues. J gave up 4 bases and V 7 bases, and 1 base lay outside the gene matches. The germline gives CDR1 MNHEY, CDR2 SMNVEV (reference sequence). In nucleotides, the CDR3 is TGTGCCAGCACGACTAGCGGGTACAATGAGCAGTTCTTC. Its protein product is CASTTSGYNEQFF.

The CDR3: CASSARERGQEDYGYTF. CDR3 bases: TGCGCCAGCAGCGCCCGGGAAAGAGGACAGGAGGACTATGGCTACACCTTC. The rearrangement links TRBV5-1 to TRBJ1-2; 7 bases line up with TRBD1. After removal of 4 bases from V and 3 bases from J, the junction contained 15 bases not matched to a gene. The CDR3 consists of 17 residues. Germline CDR1 is SGHRS and CDR2 is YFSETQ.

The chain couples TRBV5-1 to TRBJ2-4; 11 nucleotides match TRBD2. Looked up from germline, CDR1 is SGHRS and CDR2 is YFSETQ. The trim removed 0 bases at V and 2 bases at J, leaving 13 bases unmatched. This CDR3 is built from 20 residues. The DNA for the CDR3 is TGCGCCAGCAGCTTGGAGGCAGGGGGACTAGCGGAGATCTCCAAAAACATTCAGTACTTC. The encoded protein is CASSLEAGGLAEISKNIQYF. The entire variable domain, with the rest obtained from reference TRBV5-1 and TRBJ2-4, is as follows: KAGVTQTPRYLIKTRGQQVTLSCSPISGHRSVSWYQQTPGQGLQFLFEYFSETQRNKGNFPGRFSGRQFSNSRSEMNVSTLELGDSALYLCASSLEAGGLAEISKNIQYFGAGTRLSVL.

The DNA of the CDR3 is TGTGCCAGCAGCGTACAGATGGAGGAGCAGTTCTTC. Translating gives CASSVQMEEQFF. The chain uses TRBV9 and TRBJ2-1; D unresolved. V lost 1 base, J lost 10 bases, and 9 bases lay in between. The CDR3 sequence is 12 residues long. The germline gives CDR1 SGDLS, CDR2 YYNGEE.

The CDR3 sequence: CASSPRGPDYEQYF. For the CDR3, the DNA is TGTGCCAGCTCACCACGGGGGCCAGACTACGAGCAGTACTTC. The V call is TRBV18, the J call TRBJ2-7; D is perhaps TRBD1 (6 bases). The V and J ends lost 1 base and 3 bases respectively, with 10 bases between them. Germline V gives CDR1 KGHSH, CDR2 LQKENI. This CDR3 region has 14 residues.

The chain couples TRBV6-6 to TRBJ1-2; possible D gene TRBD1, 6 bases. CDR1 and CDR2 (germline): MNHNY, SVGAGI (reference sequence). CDR3 length: 15 residues. V shed 5 bases and J shed 0 bases, with 13 bases lying between them. Here the CDR3 reads CASSTGQPSNYGYTF. CDR3 nucleotides: TGTGCCAGCAGTACCGGACAGCCTTCTAACTATGGCTACACCTTC.

This clone was observed a single time. The chain uses TRBV12-5 and TRBJ1-1, with 10 bases identical to TRBD1. Germline V gene data show CDR1 as LGHNT and CDR2 as FRNRAP. The V and J ends lost 5 bases and 4 bases, in that order; junction bases with no gene match: 7. The CDR3 spans 15 residues. CDR3 sequence reads: CASGPSGTGATEAFF. The DNA of the CDR3 is TGTGCTAGTGGTCCGTCCGGGACAGGGGCCACTGAAGCTTTCTTT.

The V and J genes are TRBV19 and TRBJ1-2; no reliable D call. From germline, CDR1 is LNHDA and CDR2 SQIVND (reference sequence). Trimming stripped 3 bases from V and 7 bases from J, with 12 bases between. This CDR3 contains 13 residues. In DNA, the CDR3 is TGTGCCAGTAGTATTGTCGGACTAGCTGGCTACACCTTC. Its protein product is CASSIVGLAGYTF. Full variable domain (remainder filled in from reference TRBV19 and TRBJ1-2): DGGITQSPKYLFRKEGQNVTLSCEQNLNHDAMYWYRQDPGQGLRLIYYSQIVNDFQKGDIAEGYSVSREKKESFPLTVTSAQKNPTAFYLCASSIVGLAGYTFGSGTRLTVV.

This chain uses TRBV7-6 with TRBJ1-6; the match to TRBD1 covers 8 bases. V dropped 4 bases and J dropped 10; count of bases not matched to a gene: 12. CDR1 is SGHVS and CDR2 is FNYEAQ in the germline V gene. This CDR3 region has 16 residues. CDR3 DNA: TGTGCCAGCAGCTCGCGACAGGGGCAGGCGAGCTCACCCCTCCACTTT. This sequence encodes CASSSRQGQASSPLHF.

The J gene is TRBJ2-1, the V gene TRBV7-6; 13 bases agree with TRBD2. Looked up from germline, CDR1 is SGHVS and CDR2 is FNYEAQ. V shed 4 bases and J 4 bases; nucleotides not matched to a gene: 7. This CDR3 contains 17 residues. This chain's CDR3 is CASSSTSGGAWYNEQFF. In DNA form, the CDR3 reads TGTGCCAGCAGCTCCACTAGCGGGGGGGCGTGGTACAATGAGCAGTTCTTC.

This chain connects TRBV2 to TRBJ1-4, with a weak D call TRBD1 (5 bases). The CDR3 covers 12 residues. With 7 bases removed from V and 5 bases from J, the gap between germline ends came to 8 bases. Germline assignment: CDR1 SNHLY and CDR2 FYNNEI. CDR3: CASNTGNEKLFF. CDR3 coding DNA: TGTGCCAGCAACACAGGAAATGAAAAACTGTTTTTT.

The gene calls are TRBV7-6 and TRBJ2-2, with 14 bases fitting TRBD2. The CDR3 has 20 residues. V trimming: 0 bases; J trimming: 0 bases; junction bases outside the gene matches: 6. Germline assignment: CDR1 SGHVS and CDR2 FNYEAQ. In DNA form, the CDR3 reads TGTGCCAGCAGCTTAGCTCCCGGACTAGCGGGAGGCCCGAACACCGGGGAGCTGTTTTTT. Amino acid sequence: CASSLAPGLAGGPNTGELFF.